This T cell receptor (beta chain) was profiled in a study of blood T cell repertoires in COVID-19. Whole-study context: There were acute and convalescent COVID-19 samples, and they came from the United States, Italy and Spain. T cells, B-cell-depleted T cells, or PBMCs supplied cDNA or gDNA.

V was trimmed by 2 bases and J by 1 base, leaving 8 bases between them. The germline gives CDR1 GTSNPN, CDR2 SVGIG (reference sequence). This CDR3 comprises 13 residues. The data were produced by immunoSEQ multiplex PCR, yet TCRdb's version contains in-frame clones alone and is incomplete. The profile shows around 500,000 clones, around 85% of them singletons. What was sequenced was PBMCs or T cells enriched from blood (not recorded which). The V and J genes are TRBV30 and TRBJ1-1; D might be TRBD1 (5 bases). This sequence was found in a woman aged 60-70 years who had recovered from COVID-19. CDR3 bases: TGTGCCTGGAGTAGACAGAAGAACACTGAAGCTTTCTTT. This translates into CAWSRQKNTEAFF.